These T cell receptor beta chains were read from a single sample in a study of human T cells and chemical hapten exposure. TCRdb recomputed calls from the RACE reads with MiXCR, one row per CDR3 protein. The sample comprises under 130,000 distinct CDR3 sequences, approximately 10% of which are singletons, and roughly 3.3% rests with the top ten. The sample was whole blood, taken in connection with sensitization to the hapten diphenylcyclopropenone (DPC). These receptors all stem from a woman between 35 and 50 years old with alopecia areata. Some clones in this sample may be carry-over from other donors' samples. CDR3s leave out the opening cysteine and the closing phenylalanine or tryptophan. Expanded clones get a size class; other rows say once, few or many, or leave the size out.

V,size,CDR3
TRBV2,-,ASSKPQGRTPEAF
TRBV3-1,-,ASSEAIASGAETQY
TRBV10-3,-,AISDRGGLQETQY
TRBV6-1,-,ASSEFPTGHNQPQH
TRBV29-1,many,SVDRGAEQY
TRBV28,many,ASSFPRANYGYT
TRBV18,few,ASSPMAAVGTDTQY
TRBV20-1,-,STTQGAGNTIY
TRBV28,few,ASRTDSPGLEQY
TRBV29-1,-,SVEDRQGSTDTQY
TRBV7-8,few,ASSFGLGGTEQF
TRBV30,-,AWSVGPAGRYEQY
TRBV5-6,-,ASQSTRGNEQF
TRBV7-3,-,ASSLIRQTNTEAF
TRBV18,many,ASSPSQTGGRQPQH
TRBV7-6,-,ASSQTAAYNEQF
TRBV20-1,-,SASPPGGYGYT
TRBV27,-,ASSPGTRGGIQY
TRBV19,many,ASRTSGVYNEQF
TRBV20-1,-,SARAGGRETQY
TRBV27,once,ASSLRGLASYEQY
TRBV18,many,ASSLRPNSGANVLT
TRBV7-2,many,ASSAGQGPYEQY
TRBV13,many,ASSLISTSGKTGELF
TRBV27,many,ASSLLRQGNFISEQY
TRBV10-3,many,AISEPGGNTIY
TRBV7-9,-,ASSPGRSQY
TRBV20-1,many,SATSVIGQPQH
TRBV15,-,ATSRDRTSGSSYNEQF
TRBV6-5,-,ASRPGTPGQPQH
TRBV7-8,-,ASSLEGGSFEQF
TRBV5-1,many,ASSLSTSNEKLF
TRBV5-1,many,ASSLVGPGELF
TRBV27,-,ASSWGQGSSTDTQY
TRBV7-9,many,ASSFPGQGAHEQY